Detailed here is one T cell receptor (beta chain). This clone's antigen is unknown. No much larger clone exists at a distance of one base, and base qualities are not known. This sample stems from a study of vaccination and CD4 T cells after COVID-19 (dated by TCRdb to between 2022 and 2023). Looking at the study overall: SARS-CoV-2 positivity had been established in the convalescent patients by nasal swab PCR, and mild disease was recorded in roughly ten of these patients and severe disease in one. Each participant got two doses of either the Pfizer-BioNTech BNT162b2 vaccine (n=8) or the Moderna mRNA-1273 vaccine (n=2). Post-vaccine blood samples were obtained a median of about 72 days after the second vaccine dose, with a range of about 13 to 250 days. In 10 COVID-19 convalescent patients and a few infection-naive healthy vaccine recipients, researchers compared the spike-specific CD4+ TCR repertoire from before mRNA vaccination with the repertoire from after. In the convalescent cohort there were six males and four females, among whom were two Hispanic individuals, seven Caucasians, two Asians and one multiracial person. The cultures were stimulated with overlapping spike peptide pools from SARS-CoV-2 and from the common cold coronaviruses HCoV-NL63, HCoV-OC43 and HCoV-229E. Post-COVID blood samples from convalescent patients were collected a median of around 100 days after diagnosis, with a range of 35 to 161 days. As controls, cultures received a CEFX viral epitope pool (the positive control), an HIV-1 Nef peptide pool (the negative control), or no peptide at all. Broad study findings and their caveats: Nearly all vaccine-specific clones in convalescent patients (304 of 307) were mono-reactive for SARS-CoV-2 spike rather than cross-reactive with common cold coronaviruses. Among convalescent patients, a median roughly 84% of the SARS-CoV-2-reactive clones seen after vaccination appeared only after vaccination, which suggests priming specific to the vaccine. An increase in the median number of SARS-CoV-2-reactive clonotypes from roughly 20 after infection to a few dozen after vaccination was observed, but the change was not found to be significant. Only a relatively small number of convalescent patients were included in the study, and early timepoints following natural infection were not analyzed.

To prepare the library, PCR was applied. At the Johns Hopkins FTIC core, DNA from the cultured CD4+ T cells underwent TCR sequencing with the Oncomine TCR Beta short-read assay. Genomic DNA was extracted from the cultured CD4+ T cells with the QIAamp micro DNA kit. Oncomine TCR Beta libraries from cultured CD4+ T cells were pooled using unique dual indexes and sequenced on an Illumina iSeq 100. In the paper's pipeline: Non-productive sequences were removed, and CDR3s that did not start with C, did not end with F or W, or were shorter than 7 amino acids were discarded. The MANAFEST web application identified antigen-specific clonotypes by comparing peptide-stimulated wells against reference wells and other culture wells. To be called positive, a clone needed an FDR below 0.05, an odds ratio above 5, and a productive frequency above 0.1% in at least two of three replicate wells. Clonotypes that were significantly expanded in both SARS-CoV-2 spike wells and at least one common cold coronavirus spike condition were defined as cross-reactive. Similarity between CDR3 sequences was evaluated in R version 3.6.1 using Levenshtein distances (stringdist) and unrooted phylogenetic trees (ape). TCRdb trimmed public reads at Q25 via fastp, called clones via MiXCR and kept in-frame beta chains. Every CDR3 protein is listed once, alongside the most common genes and DNA of its rows. The V and J calls, along with clone size, are taken from TCRdb and not from the paper's own processing. The sample table records 11,000 to 15,000 distinct CDR3 sequences; around 69% of these occur just once. Of the sample, 11% is held by the ten largest clones.

What this sample's treatment or condition label stands for: roughly 10-day PBMC culture with coronavirus spike peptide pools or control peptides (ViraFEST assay). The ViraFEST assay, used in the study, expanded antigen-specific T cells with peptide pools and then identified the expanded clonotypes through TCR sequencing. Positive SARS-CoV-2 PCR tests in the convalescent patients dated from March to December 2020, before Alpha, Beta and Delta variants emerged in the United States. PBMCs were cultured at around 2 million per well in IMDM supplemented with approximately 5% human AB serum and about 9.6 IU/ml IL-2, with about 10 ug/ml peptide pools added. On days 3 and 7, half of the culture medium was replaced with fresh IL-2-containing medium. Once the cells had been in culture for 9 to 10 days, the EasySep CD4+ T cell isolation kit was used to isolate CD4+ T cells by negative selection. Ficoll-Paque Plus gradient centrifugation was used to isolate PBMCs from whole blood, and the isolated PBMCs were then either used fresh or cryopreserved at -140C. In general, triplicate wells were set up for every culture condition.

As encoded in the germline V gene, CDR1 is SGHRS while CDR2 is YFSETQ. Spanning cysteine to phenylalanine, the CDR3 consists of 16 amino acids. The entry retains the CDR3 DNA only, 48 bases that are in frame from base 1. V loses 2 bases of germline sequence and J loses 1 base, and the interval between the two ends is 15 bases. The receptor comes from a human donor who had recovered from COVID-19. Input material: CD4+ T cells from blood, cultured in vitro. This sequence uses TRBV5-1 and TRBJ2-5, with no reliable assignment of the D segment. The CDR3 protein: CASSFSGSLTQETQYF. The sequence in DNA is TGCGCCAGCAGCTTCTCCGGGTCTTTAACCCAAGAGACCCAGTACTTC.